The 11 T cell receptor beta chains listed next were all sequenced from one sample in a study of blood T cell repertoires in COVID-19. Measured with immunoSEQ multiplex PCR; TCRdb has only the in-frame clones, and not every one. The profile covers over 200,000 clones, with about 84% appearing a single time and roughly 1.8% taken by the ten largest. The sample taken for sequencing was PBMCs or T cells enriched from blood (not recorded which). The origin of the receptors is a man aged 55 to 70 who had recovered from COVID-19.

The V and J genes are TRBV5-1 and TRBJ2-1, with 7 bases that match TRBD2. V shed 3 bases and J 5 bases; nucleotides not matched to a gene: 5. This CDR3 has 14 amino acids. The germline gives CDR1 SGHRS, CDR2 YFSETQ. The CDR3 region is CASSSREGNNEQFF. The CDR3 DNA reads as TGCGCCAGCAGCTCCAGGGAGGGCAACAATGAGCAGTTCTTC.

CDR3 nucleotide sequence: TGTGCCTGGAGATTTAACTCGGCCTACGAGCAGTACTTC. It yields the protein CAWRFNSAYEQYF. The rearrangement uses TRBV30 and TRBJ2-7; D gene ambiguous. CDR1 is GTSNPN and CDR2 is SVGIG in the germline V gene (reference sequence). The CDR3 runs 13 residues. Trimming removed 3 bases at V and 2 bases at J, with 11 bases between.

The rearrangement joins TRBV18 to TRBJ1-1; 7 bases align to TRBD1. V shed 0 bases and J 6 bases; nucleotides not matched to a gene: 4. The CDR3 runs 14 residues. Germline-derived CDR1 and CDR2 are KGHSH and LQKENI. CDR3 region: CASSPPWDSSEAFF. The CDR3 DNA follows: TGTGCCAGCTCACCACCGTGGGACAGTTCTGAAGCTTTCTTT. The whole variable domain, filled in from reference TRBV18 and TRBJ1-1, reads NAGVMQNPRHLVRRRGQEARLRCSPMKGHSHVYWYRQLPEEGLKFMVYLQKENIIDESGMPKERFSAEFPKEGPSILRIQQVVRGDSAAYFCASSPPWDSSEAFFGQGTRLTVV.

This clone has a handful of counts. V and J are TRBV7-9 and TRBJ2-1; a weak D match, TRBD1 (6 bases). V was shortened by 2 bases and J by 9 bases, with 17 bases between the two germline ends. This CDR3 is built from 15 residues. From germline, CDR1 is SEHNR and CDR2 FQNEAQ (reference sequence). The CDR3 is CASSLFSGVGGEQFF. In DNA, the CDR3 is TGTGCCAGCAGCTTATTTTCAGGGGTCGGTGGTGAGCAGTTCTTC.

The chain uses TRBV18 and TRBJ1-3, with no clear D. The CDR3 has 14 residues. Trimming cost V 5 bases and J 1 base, with 9 bases left between them. CDR1 and CDR2 from the germline V gene are KGHSH and LQKENI. The CDR3 here is CASSTDISGNTIYF. The CDR3 bases are TGTGCCAGCTCAACAGACATTTCTGGAAACACCATATATTTT.

This clone occurred a few times. The chain links TRBV3-1 (or the pseudogene TRBV3-2) to TRBJ1-6; 8 nucleotides agree with TRBD1. The CDR3 contains 14 residues. Per the germline V gene, CDR1 is LGHDT and CDR2 is YNNKEL (reference sequence). With 4 bases clipped from V and 12 bases from J, the junction kept 8 bases outside the gene matches. CDR3 in amino acids: CASSPGTGGGPLHF. For the CDR3, the DNA is TGTGCCAGCAGCCCCGGGACAGGTGGAGGACCCCTCCACTTT.

The CDR3 coding sequence is TGTGCCAGCAGCAGTCGTTCTCAGGGAAGCGACACTGAAGCTTTCTTT. The encoded protein is CASSSRSQGSDTEAFF. The chain recombines TRBV11-3 with TRBJ1-1; D perhaps matches TRBD1 (5 bases). The CDR3 consists of 16 residues. Trimming removed 5 bases from V and 3 bases from J, with 19 bases in between. Germline assignment: CDR1 SGHNT and CDR2 YENEEA.

V gene TRBV18 combines with J gene TRBJ2-2; D uncertain. CDR3 size: 16 residues. V gave up 3 bases and J gave up 0 bases, with 11 bases separating them. The germline V gene encodes CDR1 KGHSH and CDR2 LQKENI. This chain's CDR3 is CASSPRSRTNTGELFF. In DNA form, the CDR3 reads TGTGCCAGCTCACCCCGGAGCCGCACGAACACCGGGGAGCTGTTTTTT.

The chain employs TRBV5-1 and TRBJ2-4; D is unresolved. The germline CDR1 and CDR2 sequences are SGHRS and YFSETQ. This CDR3 is built from 15 residues. Trimming removed 4 bases from V and 0 bases from J, with 11 bases in between. CDR3 DNA: TGCGCCAGCAGCGAAAGACAACTAGCCAAAAACATTCAGTACTTC. Protein: CASSERQLAKNIQYF.

CDR3 DNA sequence: TGTGCCAGCAGCGAAATGGGACAGCCAAATAATGGCTACACCTTC. Encoded protein: CASSEMGQPNNGYTF. The rearrangement uses TRBV7-2 and TRBJ1-2, with 7 bases lining up with TRBD1. The CDR3 length is 15 residues. J was trimmed by 6 bases and V by 5 bases; bases with no gene match: 12. Per germline, CDR1 SGHTA and CDR2 FQGNSA.

This clone appeared a few times. V and J are TRBV11-2 and TRBJ1-2; 8 bases agree with TRBD1. The germline CDR1 and CDR2 sequences are SGHAT and FQNNGV. V lost 5 bases, J lost 5 bases, and 4 bases stayed unmatched. The length of the CDR3 is 13 residues. The CDR3 coding sequence is TGTGCCAGCAGCGCCGACAGGGGATATGGCTACACCTTC. Encoded protein: CASSADRGYGYTF.